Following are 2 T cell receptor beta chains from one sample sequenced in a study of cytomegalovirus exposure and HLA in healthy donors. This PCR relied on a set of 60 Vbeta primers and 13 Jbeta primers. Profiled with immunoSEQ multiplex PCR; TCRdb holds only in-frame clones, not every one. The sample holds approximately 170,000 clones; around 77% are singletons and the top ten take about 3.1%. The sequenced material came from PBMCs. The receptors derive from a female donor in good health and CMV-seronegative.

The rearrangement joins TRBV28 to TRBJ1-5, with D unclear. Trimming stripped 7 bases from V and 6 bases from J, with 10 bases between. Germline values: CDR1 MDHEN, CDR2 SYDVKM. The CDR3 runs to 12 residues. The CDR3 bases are TGTGCCAGCATCATGACGGGTCAGCCCCAGCATTTT. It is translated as CASIMTGQPQHF. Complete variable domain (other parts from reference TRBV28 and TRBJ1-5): DVKVTQSSRYLVKRTGEKVFLECVQDMDHENMFWYRQDPGLGLRLIYFSYDVKMKEKGDIPEGYSVSREKKERFSLILESASTNQTSMYLCASIMTGQPQHFGDGTRLSIL.

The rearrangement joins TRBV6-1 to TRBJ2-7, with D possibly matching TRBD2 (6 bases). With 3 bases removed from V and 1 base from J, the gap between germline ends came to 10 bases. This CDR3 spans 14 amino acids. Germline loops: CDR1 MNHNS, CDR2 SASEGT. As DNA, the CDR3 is TGTGCCAGCAGTGACTGGGGGGTTTCCTACGAGCAGTACTTC. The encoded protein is CASSDWGVSYEQYF.